The 25 T cell receptor beta chains below were found in one sample sequenced in a study of cytotoxic CD8 clonotypes in ibrutinib-treated CLL. The table came from immunoSEQ multiplex PCR; TCRdb's copy has only in-frame clones and leaves some out. The sample consists of 330,000 or so clones, under 70% of them appearing once. The sequences come from PBMCs, collected after 36 months of ibrutinib treatment. All receptors come from a human donor with chronic lymphocytic leukemia.

The rearrangement uses TRBV18 and TRBJ2-7; 7 bases agree with TRBD1. V was clipped by 1 base and J by 2 bases; unmatched bases: 8. This CDR3 has 16 residues. From germline, CDR1 is KGHSH and CDR2 LQKENI. The CDR3 DNA reads as TGTGCCAGCTCACCACAAATAGGGACAGTCCCCTACGAGCAGTACTTC. It is translated as CASSPQIGTVPYEQYF.

V gene TRBV20-1 combines with J gene TRBJ1-1, with TRBD1 as a possible D gene (5 bases). Trimming took 5 bases from V and 10 from J, leaving 11 bases between them. Germline loops: CDR1 DFQATT, CDR2 SNEGSKA (reference sequence). The CDR3 sequence is 10 residues long. The CDR3 sequence: CSAGGFSAFF. The CDR3 nucleotides are TGCAGTGCTGGGGGTTTTTCAGCTTTCTTT.

DNA of the CDR3: TGTGCCAGCAGTCCCTACCGGGAGCTTTACGAGCAGTACTTC. Its protein product is CASSPYRELYEQYF. V is TRBV6-5 and J is TRBJ2-7; D might be TRBD2 (6 bases). Germline lookup yields CDR1 MNHEY and CDR2 SVGAGI. The CDR3 has 14 residues. V was shortened by 5 bases and J by 4 bases, with 15 bases between the two germline ends.

This chain connects TRBV18 to TRBJ2-5; D gene ambiguous. The CDR3 has 14 residues. V gave up 2 bases and J gave up 7 bases, with 14 bases separating them. Germline lookup yields CDR1 KGHSH and CDR2 LQKENI. The CDR3: CASSPEGSGLTQYF. DNA of the CDR3: TGTGCCAGCTCACCAGAAGGGTCCGGTTTGACCCAGTACTTC.

The genes are TRBV21-1 and TRBJ2-7; no check of the table's D call, TRBD1, against the DNA was made. TRBV21-1 is an annotated pseudogene. CDR3 length equals 18 residues. CDR3: CASSKANVPGQGAYEQYF. CDR3 nucleotides: TGTGCCAGCAGCAAAGCGAATGTCCCCGGGCAGGGGGCGTACGAGCAGTACTTC.

The rearrangement links TRBV29-1 to TRBJ2-5, with TRBD2 as a possible D gene (5 bases). Germline V gene lookup returns CDR1 SQVTM and CDR2 ANQGSEA. The CDR3 runs 13 residues. V lost 4 bases and J 5 bases, leaving 14 bases between the germline ends. As DNA, the CDR3 is TGCAGCGTTGTCGCGGGCGCACATGAGACCCAGTACTTC. The encoded protein is CSVVAGAHETQYF.

The chain uses TRBV6-5 and TRBJ2-1, with D tentatively TRBD2 (6 bases). The CDR3 is made up of 14 amino acids. Between the trimmed V and J ends, which lost 6 bases and 7 bases, there was a span of 16 bases. Germline CDR1 and CDR2: MNHEY and SVGAGI. The CDR3 is CASRNREWWNEQFF. The CDR3 DNA sequence: TGTGCCAGCAGAAATCGGGAGTGGTGGAATGAGCAGTTCTTC.

This clone appeared a single time. V gene TRBV21-1 combines with J gene TRBJ1-1. TRBV21-1 is a recognized pseudogene. This CDR3 is built from 13 residues. This CDR3 reads CASSSWGGTEAFF. For the CDR3, the DNA is TGTGCCAGCAGCTCGTGGGGAGGCACTGAAGCTTTCTTT.

This clone has just a few counts. V and J are TRBV13 and TRBJ2-1; 12 bases map to TRBD2. CDR1 and CDR2 (germline): PRHDT, FYEKMQ (reference sequence). There are 15 residues in the CDR3. Germline trimming cut 0 bases from V and 9 bases from J; bases unmatched to any gene: 3. Written as DNA, the CDR3 is TGTGCCAGCAGCTTAGGGACTAGCGGGAGTGTTGAGCAGTTCTTC. Its translation: CASSLGTSGSVEQFF.

The chain employs TRBV10-3 and TRBJ2-2, with 8 bases matching TRBD2. The germline gives CDR1 ENHRY, CDR2 SYGVKD. This CDR3 spans 15 amino acids. The junction had 7 bases not matched to a gene; V was cut back by 4 bases and J by 6 bases. CDR3 in DNA: TGTGCCATCAGTGCGGGACTAGGGGCGGCCGGGGAGCTGTTTTTT. This encodes CAISAGLGAAGELFF.

The sample holds one count of this clone. V and J are TRBV28 and TRBJ2-3, with a weak D call TRBD2 (5 bases). Germline lookup yields CDR1 MDHEN and CDR2 SYDVKM. The CDR3 spans 14 residues. Trimming removed 6 bases at V and 3 bases at J, with 13 bases between. CDR3 residues: CASSGTSHTDTQYF. CDR3 sequence (DNA): TGTGCCAGCAGCGGCACTAGTCATACAGATACGCAGTATTTT.

Of note for this clone: The sample holds other DNA sequences that translate to the same CDR3. The chain carries TRBV27 and TRBJ1-5; no clear D. In germline, CDR1 is MNHEY, CDR2 SMNVEV (reference sequence). With 2 bases removed from V and 7 bases from J, the gap between germline ends came to 9 bases. This CDR3 region has 13 residues. The CDR3 sequence: CASSLGRNQPQHF. The CDR3 nucleotides read TGTGCCAGCAGTTTAGGTAGGAACCAGCCCCAGCATTTT.

The chain has TRBV5-1 and TRBJ2-7; D is undetermined. The CDR3 contains 11 residues. Trimming removed 1 base at V and 5 bases at J, with 4 bases between. Germline V gives CDR1 SGHRS, CDR2 YFSETQ. The CDR3 here is CASSLFHEQYF. CDR3 DNA: TGCGCCAGCAGCTTGTTCCACGAGCAGTACTTC.

The chain recombines TRBV10-3 with TRBJ1-1; maybe TRBD1 (6 bases). The V end was cut by 5 bases, the J end by 3 bases, with 19 bases between. The CDR3 runs 16 residues. CDR1 is ENHRY and CDR2 is SYGVKD in the germline V gene. As DNA, the CDR3 is TGTGCCATCAGTAAGACTCAGGGGTGGGGGGACACTGAAGCTTTCTTT. Encoded protein: CAISKTQGWGDTEAFF.

In this sample, this clone turned up once. This chain links TRBV7-9 with TRBJ1-4; a possible D gene is TRBD1 (5 bases). The CDR3 contains 16 residues. CDR1 is SEHNR and CDR2 is FQNEAQ in the germline V gene (reference sequence). V was shortened by 5 bases and J by 7 bases, with 20 bases between the two germline ends. The CDR3 sequence: CASSRVVLRQSEKLFF. CDR3 DNA sequence: TGTGCCAGCAGCCGCGTCGTCCTCCGACAGAGTGAAAAACTGTTTTTT.

This chain joins TRBV2 and TRBJ1-4; D may be TRBD1 (6 bases). The CDR3 spans 14 residues. Per the germline V gene, CDR1 is SNHLY and CDR2 is FYNNEI. V lost 10 bases and J lost 7, with 19 bases in between. The CDR3 DNA follows: TGTGCCATCTCATCACAGGGTGGCCGTGAAAAACTGTTTTTT. It codes for CAISSQGGREKLFF.

The chain carries TRBV13 and TRBJ2-3, with 8 bases fitting TRBD2. The CDR3 is 15 amino acids. Germline V gene lookup returns CDR1 PRHDT and CDR2 FYEKMQ (reference sequence). V dropped 1 base and J dropped 4; count of bases not matched to a gene: 4. CDR3 sequence (DNA): TGTGCCAGCAGCTTAGTGACTAGCGCCCCAGATACGCAGTATTTT. Amino acid sequence: CASSLVTSAPDTQYF.

This chain uses TRBV28 with TRBJ1-4, with 7 bases aligning to TRBD1. Losses at the gene ends were 6 bases for V and 8 bases for J; bases not matched to a gene: 9. This CDR3 contains 14 residues. Germline V lookup: CDR1 MDHEN, CDR2 SYDVKM. Written as DNA, the CDR3 is TGTGCCAGCAGCAAAACAGGGGACTGGGAAAAACTGTTTTTT. It encodes CASSKTGDWEKLFF.

The rearrangement links TRBV2 to TRBJ2-1; D is unresolved. The V end lost 7 bases, the J end lost 5 bases, and 15 bases lay between the germline ends. CDR1 and CDR2 from the germline V gene are SNHLY and FYNNEI. This CDR3 spans 14 amino acids. CDR3 coding DNA: TGTGCCAGCAAGGTGACCATACAAGACAATGAGCAGTTCTTC. As protein: CASKVTIQDNEQFF.

This sequence joins TRBV7-6 and TRBJ2-5; TRBD1 aligns across 7 bases. V dropped 5 bases and J dropped 3; count of bases not matched to a gene: 3. This CDR3 contains 13 residues. Germline assignment: CDR1 SGHVS and CDR2 FNYEAQ. The CDR3 loop is CASSVDREETQYF. CDR3 DNA sequence: TGTGCCAGCAGCGTCGACAGGGAAGAGACCCAGTACTTC. Based on the CDR3 plus reference TRBV7-6 and TRBJ2-5, the full variable domain is GAGVSQSPRYKVTKRGQDVALRCDPISGHVSLYWYRQALGQGPEFLTYFNYEAQQDKSGLPNDRFSAERPEGSISTLTIQRTEQRDSAMYRCASSVDREETQYFGPGTRLLVL.

The chain employs TRBV2 and TRBJ2-1, with 11 bases that match TRBD2. This CDR3 is built from 15 residues. CDR1 is SNHLY and CDR2 is FYNNEI in the germline V gene. The V and J ends lost 6 bases and 3 bases, in that order; junction bases with no gene match: 4. The CDR3 protein is CASRLAGDIYNEQFF. CDR3 nucleotides: TGTGCCAGCAGACTAGCGGGAGATATCTACAATGAGCAGTTCTTC.

The rearrangement uses TRBV5-7 and TRBJ1-4; perhaps TRBD1 as D (5 bases). TRBV5-7 belongs to the ORF category, with a function that is uncertain. CDR3 length equals 15 residues. The germline V and J ends were trimmed by 4 bases and 8 bases, with 18 bases remaining between them. The CDR3 loop is CASSPYTGRGEKLFF. CDR3 bases: TGTGCCAGCAGCCCGTACACAGGTCGGGGGGAAAAACTGTTTTTT.

The chain recombines TRBV7-3 with TRBJ2-1; D is possibly TRBD1 (6 bases). The ends were cut back, 0 bases at V and 3 bases at J, with 9 bases in the middle. In germline, CDR1 is SGHTA, CDR2 FQGTGA. This CDR3 has 15 residues. Written as DNA, the CDR3 is TGTGCCAGCAGCTTAACGGGGGCCCACTACAATGAGCAGTTCTTC. This sequence encodes CASSLTGAHYNEQFF.

The V and J genes are TRBV10-3 and TRBJ1-2; 12 positions agree with TRBD1. This CDR3 has 16 amino acids. Germline V gene data show CDR1 as ENHRY and CDR2 as SYGVKD. V was pared by 5 bases and J by 5 bases, with 9 bases of the junction left unmatched. The CDR3 reads CAISTGQGAADYGYTF. DNA of the CDR3: TGTGCCATCAGTACGGGACAGGGGGCGGCAGATTATGGCTACACCTTC.

This clone was seen once. The chain uses TRBV5-1 and TRBJ2-5; tentatively, D is TRBD1 (6 bases). Germline V gene sequence: CDR1 SGHRS, CDR2 YFSETQ. The CDR3 is 17 amino acids. V shed 0 bases and J shed 3 bases, with 18 bases lying between them. Here the CDR3 DNA reads TGCGCCAGCAGCTTGGACAGGGAAATCTTCAGCGAAGAGACCCAGTACTTC. Protein: CASSLDREIFSEETQYF.